The text below deals with one T cell receptor beta chain. Its antigen is undetermined. This record belongs to a study of cytomegalovirus exposure and HLA in healthy donors. Points from the study as a whole: TCR beta chains numbering about 160 were designated cytomegalovirus-associated.

Germline V gene sequence: CDR1 SGDLS, CDR2 YYNGEE. V shed 3 bases and J 9 bases; nucleotides not matched to a gene: 12. The CDR3 consists of 15 residues. Profiling relied on immunoSEQ multiplex PCR, and the TCRdb table lists in-frame clones only, not all of them. The sample includes over 250,000 clones, approximately 90% of them seen just once. Specimen: PBMCs. This clonotype originated in a woman between 25 and 40 years old in good health and CMV-seropositive. The rearrangement links TRBV9 to TRBJ2-4, with TRBD2 matching over 7 bases. CDR3 in amino acids: CASSAEWGGDSIQYF. Written as DNA, the CDR3 is TGTGCCAGCAGCGCCGAATGGGGAGGGGATTCCATTCAGTACTTC.